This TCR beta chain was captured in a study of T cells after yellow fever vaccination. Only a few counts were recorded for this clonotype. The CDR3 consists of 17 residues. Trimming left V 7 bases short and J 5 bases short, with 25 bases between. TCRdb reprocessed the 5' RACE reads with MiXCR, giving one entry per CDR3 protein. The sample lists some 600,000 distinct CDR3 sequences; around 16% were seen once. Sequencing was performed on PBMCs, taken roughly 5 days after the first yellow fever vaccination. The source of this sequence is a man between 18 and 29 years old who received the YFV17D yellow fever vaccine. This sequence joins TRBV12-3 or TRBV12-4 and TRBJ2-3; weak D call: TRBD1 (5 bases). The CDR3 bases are TGTGCCAGCATTCTAAGGGGTTCGGTAAGGCCCCAAGATACGCAGTATTTT. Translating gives CASILRGSVRPQDTQYF.